A selection of T cell receptor beta chains follows, all from one sample in a study of CD8 T cells in ankylosing spondylitis. TCRdb re-analysed the 5' RACE reads in MiXCR, keeping a single row per CDR3 protein. This sample has some 150,000 distinct CDR3 sequences, with under 45% found just once. The sample consisted of synovial fluid, either unsorted or a sorted T cell fraction (not recorded which). The receptors stem from a male donor with ankylosing spondylitis. Both conserved end residues are part of each CDR3. The order of the fields is CDR3 length, J gene, V gene, D gene, clone size, CDR3 protein, CDR3 DNA. A D gene is named only where the DNA matches it firmly. The listing skips clone size in some rows; elsewhere it reads once, few, many or a size class.

CDR3 length: 21; J gene: TRBJ1-2; V gene: TRBV6-2/TRBV6-3; D gene: TRBD1; clone size: few; CDR3 protein: CASTPRGLTGTGGIAGYGYTF; CDR3 DNA: TGTGCCAGCACTCCCCGTGGGCTGACCGGGACAGGTGGGATAGCGGGCTATGGCTACACCTTC
CDR3 length: 14; J gene: TRBJ1-2; V gene: TRBV13; D gene: .; clone size: few; CDR3 protein: CASSPSGSVRGYTF; CDR3 DNA: TGTGCCAGCAGCCCGTCGGGGTCGGTTCGGGGCTACACCTTC
CDR3 length: 17; J gene: TRBJ1-2; V gene: TRBV5-1; D gene: TRBD1; clone size: .; CDR3 protein: CASSLILRGGRYYGYTF; CDR3 DNA: TGCGCCAGCAGCTTGATTCTCAGGGGGGGACGGTACTATGGCTACACCTTC
CDR3 length: 15; J gene: TRBJ1-1; V gene: TRBV7-9; D gene: TRBD1; clone size: many; CDR3 protein: CASSYAGTGGTEAFF; CDR3 DNA: TGTGCCAGCAGCTACGCCGGGACAGGCGGCACTGAAGCTTTCTTT
CDR3 length: 15; J gene: TRBJ2-1; V gene: TRBV10-3; D gene: TRBD2; clone size: few; CDR3 protein: CAISIAGGPYNEQFF; CDR3 DNA: TGTGCCATCAGCATAGCGGGAGGGCCCTACAATGAGCAGTTCTTC
CDR3 length: 13; J gene: TRBJ1-2; V gene: TRBV6-1; D gene: .; clone size: .; CDR3 protein: CASSSHGNYGYTF; CDR3 DNA: TGTGCCAGCAGCTCCCATGGTAACTATGGCTACACCTTC
CDR3 length: 19; J gene: TRBJ1-1; V gene: TRBV20-1; D gene: .; clone size: .; CDR3 protein: CSAMGGPGHQSVGMPEAFF; CDR3 DNA: TGCAGTGCTATGGGGGGTCCAGGGCATCAGTCAGTCGGTATGCCTGAAGCTTTCTTT
CDR3 length: 15; J gene: TRBJ2-3; V gene: TRBV20-1; D gene: TRBD2; clone size: few; CDR3 protein: CSAKTSGGESDTQYF; CDR3 DNA: TGCAGTGCAAAGACTAGCGGGGGAGAATCAGATACGCAGTATTTT
CDR3 length: 15; J gene: TRBJ2-1; V gene: TRBV7-2; D gene: TRBD2; clone size: few; CDR3 protein: CASSLPGGYLGEQFF; CDR3 DNA: TGTGCCAGCAGCTTACCGGGAGGGTACCTGGGAGAGCAGTTCTTC
CDR3 length: 14; J gene: TRBJ1-5; V gene: TRBV3-1; D gene: .; clone size: few; CDR3 protein: CASSQGDSNQPQHF; CDR3 DNA: TGTGCCAGCAGCCAAGGGGACAGCAATCAGCCCCAGCATTTT
CDR3 length: 12; J gene: TRBJ1-5; V gene: TRBV12-3/TRBV12-4; D gene: .; clone size: large; CDR3 protein: CASRAQDQPQHF; CDR3 DNA: TGTGCCAGCAGGGCACAGGATCAGCCCCAGCATTTT
CDR3 length: 14; J gene: TRBJ2-5; V gene: TRBV4-2; D gene: .; clone size: few; CDR3 protein: CASSQGGPGETQYF; CDR3 DNA: TGTGCCAGCAGCCAAGGAGGGCCGGGGGAGACCCAGTACTTC
CDR3 length: 18; J gene: TRBJ2-2; V gene: TRBV7-8; D gene: TRBD2; clone size: medium-sized; CDR3 protein: CASSLGTSGRVWTGELFF; CDR3 DNA: TGTGCCAGCAGCTTAGGGACTAGCGGGAGGGTATGGACCGGGGAGCTGTTTTTT
CDR3 length: 15; J gene: TRBJ2-1; V gene: TRBV6-5; D gene: TRBD1; clone size: .; CDR3 protein: CASSYEGQGYNEQFF; CDR3 DNA: TGTGCCAGCAGTTACGAGGGACAGGGTTACAATGAGCAGTTCTTC
CDR3 length: 12; J gene: TRBJ2-2; V gene: TRBV4-1; D gene: .; clone size: .; CDR3 protein: CASSWNTGELFF; CDR3 DNA: TGCGCCAGCAGCTGGAACACCGGGGAGCTGTTTTTT
CDR3 length: 14; J gene: TRBJ1-1; V gene: TRBV6-5; D gene: .; clone size: .; CDR3 protein: CASSYGLWNTEAFF; CDR3 DNA: TGTGCCAGCAGTTACGGTTTGTGGAACACTGAAGCTTTCTTT
CDR3 length: 13; J gene: TRBJ2-2; V gene: TRBV12-3/TRBV12-4; D gene: .; clone size: few; CDR3 protein: CASSPTRTGELFF; CDR3 DNA: TGTGCCAGCAGCCCCACTAGGACCGGGGAGCTGTTTTTT
CDR3 length: 19; J gene: TRBJ1-4; V gene: TRBV12-3/TRBV12-4; D gene: TRBD1; clone size: .; CDR3 protein: CAISFMGYEYGTVDEKLFF; CDR3 DNA: TGTGCCATCAGTTTTATGGGGTATGAGTACGGGACAGTGGATGAAAAACTGTTTTTT
CDR3 length: 14; J gene: TRBJ2-1; V gene: TRBV29-1; D gene: .; clone size: many; CDR3 protein: CSVVETELYNEQFF; CDR3 DNA: TGCAGCGTTGTTGAGACAGAGCTTTACAATGAGCAGTTCTTC
CDR3 length: 14; J gene: TRBJ2-5; V gene: TRBV15; D gene: .; clone size: few; CDR3 protein: CATSREGAQETQYF; CDR3 DNA: TGTGCCACCAGCAGAGAAGGGGCCCAAGAGACCCAGTACTTC
CDR3 length: 19; J gene: TRBJ2-1; V gene: TRBV7-3; D gene: TRBD2; clone size: .; CDR3 protein: CASSFSGTSGGAFYNEQFF; CDR3 DNA: TGTGCCAGCAGCTTCTCCGGGACTAGCGGGGGGGCCTTTTACAATGAGCAGTTCTTC
CDR3 length: 18; J gene: TRBJ2-7; V gene: TRBV4-3; D gene: .; clone size: .; CDR3 protein: CASSQDFRAGPDPYEQYF; CDR3 DNA: TGCGCCAGCAGCCAAGATTTCAGGGCCGGGCCTGACCCCTACGAGCAGTACTTC
CDR3 length: 14; J gene: TRBJ2-6; V gene: TRBV2; D gene: .; clone size: few; CDR3 protein: CASSVGSGANVLTF; CDR3 DNA: TGTGCCAGCAGTGTCGGGAGTGGGGCCAACGTCCTGACTTTC
CDR3 length: 18; J gene: TRBJ1-5; V gene: TRBV2; D gene: .; clone size: .; CDR3 protein: CASSEDLPGGGGDQPQHF; CDR3 DNA: TGTGCCAGCAGTGAAGATCTCCCGGGCGGGGGAGGAGATCAGCCCCAGCATTTT
CDR3 length: 24; J gene: TRBJ2-6; V gene: TRBV4-3; D gene: TRBD2; clone size: few; CDR3 protein: CASSQGPWASGGAQPLSGANVLTF; CDR3 DNA: TGCGCCAGCAGCCAAGGTCCCTGGGCTAGCGGGGGGGCGCAACCTCTCTCTGGGGCCAACGTCCTGACTTTC
CDR3 length: 14; J gene: TRBJ2-1; V gene: TRBV15; D gene: .; clone size: .; CDR3 protein: CATSMDRAGNEQFF; CDR3 DNA: TGTGCCACCAGCATGGACAGAGCGGGGAATGAGCAGTTCTTC
CDR3 length: 15; J gene: TRBJ1-1; V gene: TRBV27; D gene: .; clone size: many; CDR3 protein: CASSPGGWGYTEAFF; CDR3 DNA: TGTGCCAGCAGTCCCGGAGGATGGGGGTACACTGAAGCTTTCTTT
CDR3 length: 14; J gene: TRBJ2-2; V gene: TRBV7-9; D gene: .; clone size: few; CDR3 protein: CASSNPLEAGELFF; CDR3 DNA: TGTGCCAGCAGTAATCCACTAGAAGCCGGGGAGCTGTTTTTT
CDR3 length: 13; J gene: TRBJ2-7; V gene: TRBV29-1; D gene: TRBD2; clone size: .; CDR3 protein: CSAQAGDFYEQYF; CDR3 DNA: TGCAGCGCACAAGCGGGGGACTTCTACGAGCAGTACTTC
CDR3 length: 17; J gene: TRBJ2-1; V gene: TRBV5-1; D gene: TRBD2; clone size: .; CDR3 protein: CASSPRGLADSYNEQFF; CDR3 DNA: TGCGCCAGCAGCCCCCGGGGACTAGCGGACTCCTACAATGAGCAGTTCTTC
CDR3 length: 15; J gene: TRBJ1-4; V gene: TRBV7-9; D gene: TRBD1; clone size: .; CDR3 protein: CASSLATGGLKKLFF; CDR3 DNA: TGTGCCAGCAGCTTGGCGACAGGGGGATTGAAAAAACTGTTTTTT
CDR3 length: 15; J gene: TRBJ2-7; V gene: TRBV12-3/TRBV12-4; D gene: TRBD1; clone size: .; CDR3 protein: CASSWGQGGPYEQYF; CDR3 DNA: TGTGCCAGCAGTTGGGGACAGGGGGGTCCCTACGAGCAGTACTTC
CDR3 length: 15; J gene: TRBJ2-1; V gene: TRBV28; D gene: .; clone size: few; CDR3 protein: CASSLSPGTVNEQFF; CDR3 DNA: TGTGCCAGCAGTTTATCTCCGGGGACTGTCAATGAGCAGTTCTTC
CDR3 length: 16; J gene: TRBJ2-5; V gene: TRBV29-1; D gene: TRBD2; clone size: .; CDR3 protein: CSVGTSGSSYGETQYF; CDR3 DNA: TGCAGCGTTGGGACTAGCGGGAGTTCTTATGGAGAGACCCAGTACTTC
CDR3 length: 11; J gene: TRBJ1-1; V gene: TRBV29-1; D gene: .; clone size: .; CDR3 protein: CSVYEGGEAFF; CDR3 DNA: TGCAGCGTCTATGAGGGGGGTGAAGCTTTCTTT
CDR3 length: 14; J gene: TRBJ1-1; V gene: TRBV19; D gene: .; clone size: once; CDR3 protein: CASSVGPAGTEAFF; CDR3 DNA: TGTGCCAGTAGTGTGGGCCCTGCGGGCACTGAAGCTTTCTTT
CDR3 length: 13; J gene: TRBJ2-1; V gene: TRBV7-9; D gene: .; clone size: .; CDR3 protein: CASIELAYNEQFF; CDR3 DNA: TGTGCCAGCATTGAACTAGCCTACAATGAGCAGTTCTTC